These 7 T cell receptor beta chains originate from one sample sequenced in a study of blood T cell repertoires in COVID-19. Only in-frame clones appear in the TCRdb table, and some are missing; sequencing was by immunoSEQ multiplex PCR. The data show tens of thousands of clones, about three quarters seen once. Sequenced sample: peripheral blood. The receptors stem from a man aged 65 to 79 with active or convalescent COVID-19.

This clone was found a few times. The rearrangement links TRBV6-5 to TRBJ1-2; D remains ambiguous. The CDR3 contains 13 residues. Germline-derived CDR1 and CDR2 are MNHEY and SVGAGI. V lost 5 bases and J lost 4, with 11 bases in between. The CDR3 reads CASSRPRGYGYTF. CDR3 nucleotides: TGTGCCAGCAGTCGCCCCAGAGGCTATGGCTACACCTTC.

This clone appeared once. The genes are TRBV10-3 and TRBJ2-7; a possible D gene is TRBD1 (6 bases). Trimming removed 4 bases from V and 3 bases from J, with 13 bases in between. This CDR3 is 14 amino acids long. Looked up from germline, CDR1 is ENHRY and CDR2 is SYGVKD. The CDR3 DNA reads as TGTGCCATCAGTGGGACCCAAGGGGGCTACGAGCAGTACTTC. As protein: CAISGTQGGYEQYF.

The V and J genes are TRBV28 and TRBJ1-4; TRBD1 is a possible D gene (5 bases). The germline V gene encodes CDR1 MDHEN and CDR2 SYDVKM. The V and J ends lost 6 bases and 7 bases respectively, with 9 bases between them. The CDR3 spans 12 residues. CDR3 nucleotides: TGTGCCAGCAGCCGGGGGGGTGAAAAACTGTTTTTT. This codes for CASSRGGEKLFF.

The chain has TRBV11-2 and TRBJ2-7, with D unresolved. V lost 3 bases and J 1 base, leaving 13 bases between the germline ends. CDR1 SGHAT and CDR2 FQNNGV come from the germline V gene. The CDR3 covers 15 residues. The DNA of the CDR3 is TGTGCCAGCAGCTTGACGCCAGGTGGTTCCTACGAGCAGTACTTC. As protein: CASSLTPGGSYEQYF.

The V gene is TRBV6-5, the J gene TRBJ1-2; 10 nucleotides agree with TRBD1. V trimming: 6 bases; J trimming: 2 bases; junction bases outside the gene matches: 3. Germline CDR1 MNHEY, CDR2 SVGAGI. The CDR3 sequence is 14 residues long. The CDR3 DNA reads TGTGCCAGCAGGCCGACAGGGGGCAACTATGGCTACACCTTC. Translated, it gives CASRPTGGNYGYTF.

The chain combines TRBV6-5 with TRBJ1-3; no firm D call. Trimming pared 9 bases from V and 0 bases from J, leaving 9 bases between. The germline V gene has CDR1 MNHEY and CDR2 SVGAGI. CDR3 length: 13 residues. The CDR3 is CASGILSGNTIYF. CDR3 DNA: TGTGCCAGTGGCATCCTCTCTGGAAACACCATATATTTT.

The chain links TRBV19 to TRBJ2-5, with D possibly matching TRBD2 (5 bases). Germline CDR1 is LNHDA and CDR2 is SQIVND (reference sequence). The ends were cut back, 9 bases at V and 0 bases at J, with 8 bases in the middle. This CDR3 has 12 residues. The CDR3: CASSDYQETQYF. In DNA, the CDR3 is TGTGCCAGCTCGGACTACCAAGAGACCCAGTACTTC.